This entry concerns a single TCR beta chain. Its antigen remains unidentified. The record has no base qualities; no much larger clone is one base away. Unstimulated CD4+ memory cells were also sequenced in three donor pairs, together with CD4+ naive, CD8+ TEMRA, CD8+ naive and CD8+ effector memory subsets. TCRbeta CDR3 sequencing was performed on sorted unstimulated T cells and on proliferating T cells recovered from mixed lymphocyte reactions. Fresh whole blood from over 8 HLA-typed healthy donors was used to isolate PBMCs. For CDR1 and CDR2, the germline V gene (reference sequence) lists SGHKS and YYEKEE. Trimming takes 5 bases off V and 6 bases off J; junction bases not matched to a gene: 8. Including cysteine and phenylalanine, the CDR3 has 15 amino acids. Here the CDR3 DNA is all that survives: 45 bases in frame from base 1. These data come from a study of siplizumab effects on memory and regulatory T cells (dated by TCRdb to the late 2010s). For the study in its entirety: The study examined how the anti-CD2 antibody siplizumab affects alloreactive T-cell subsets in allogeneic mixed lymphocyte reactions built from human PBMCs.

Summary of the overall study and its limitations: Compared with memory T cells, unstimulated naive T cells appeared more diverse, and naive cells seemed to make a substantial contribution to the alloresponse. Among mappable alloreactive CD4+ clones, an average Treg-derived fraction of about 70% was observed with siplizumab, compared with approximately 26% in control reactions. Whether proliferating Tregs from siplizumab cultures were suppressive was not functionally confirmed. The cumulative frequency of alloreactive sequences traceable to unstimulated CD4+ memory T cells was significantly reduced by siplizumab. Because sequences below about 10^-5 frequency were poorly captured, only a minor fraction of alloreactive clones could be mapped to unstimulated subsets. A naive or memory phenotype could not be assigned to roughly 80-97% of proliferating CD4+ or CD8+ clones.

Library preparation employed the immunoSEQ multiplex PCR assay. Each sample had 80,000 to 100,000 TCR templates assayed by the deep sequencing platform. Genomic DNA extracted from sorted T cells was the material used for TCRbeta CDR3 sequencing. The original methods were these. The R programming language was used for the clonal analysis of the TCRbeta CDR3 data. Alloreactive CD4+ and CD8+ clones were identified by comparing unstimulated samples to CFSE-low samples taken after the reaction. Regulatory or non-regulatory origin of alloreactive CD4+ clones was assigned by matching sequences to the sorted unstimulated Treg and non-Treg repertoires. This immuneACCESS table, as held by TCRdb, lists in-frame sequences with V and J called but not all clones. Of the missing ones, under half trace to an unresolved V gene in checked studies; the others have no known cause. V, J and clone size are those of that table, while D and trimming were read from the DNA. The sample records about 55,000 clones, nearly 98% of which are singletons. The ten largest clones take up 0.55% to 0.65% of the sample.

This receptor was identified in a human donor in good health. Recombination connected TRBV5-5 to TRBJ2-1; 10 nucleotides in the junction match TRBD2. The sequencing sample was made of naive CD4+ T cells sorted from blood. The cell subset or site label here, explained by the study, means: unstimulated naive T cells. The encoded CDR3 is CASRASGSVVNEQFF. The sequenced DNA: TGTGCCAGCAGGGCTAGCGGGAGCGTGGTCAATGAGCAGTTCTTC.